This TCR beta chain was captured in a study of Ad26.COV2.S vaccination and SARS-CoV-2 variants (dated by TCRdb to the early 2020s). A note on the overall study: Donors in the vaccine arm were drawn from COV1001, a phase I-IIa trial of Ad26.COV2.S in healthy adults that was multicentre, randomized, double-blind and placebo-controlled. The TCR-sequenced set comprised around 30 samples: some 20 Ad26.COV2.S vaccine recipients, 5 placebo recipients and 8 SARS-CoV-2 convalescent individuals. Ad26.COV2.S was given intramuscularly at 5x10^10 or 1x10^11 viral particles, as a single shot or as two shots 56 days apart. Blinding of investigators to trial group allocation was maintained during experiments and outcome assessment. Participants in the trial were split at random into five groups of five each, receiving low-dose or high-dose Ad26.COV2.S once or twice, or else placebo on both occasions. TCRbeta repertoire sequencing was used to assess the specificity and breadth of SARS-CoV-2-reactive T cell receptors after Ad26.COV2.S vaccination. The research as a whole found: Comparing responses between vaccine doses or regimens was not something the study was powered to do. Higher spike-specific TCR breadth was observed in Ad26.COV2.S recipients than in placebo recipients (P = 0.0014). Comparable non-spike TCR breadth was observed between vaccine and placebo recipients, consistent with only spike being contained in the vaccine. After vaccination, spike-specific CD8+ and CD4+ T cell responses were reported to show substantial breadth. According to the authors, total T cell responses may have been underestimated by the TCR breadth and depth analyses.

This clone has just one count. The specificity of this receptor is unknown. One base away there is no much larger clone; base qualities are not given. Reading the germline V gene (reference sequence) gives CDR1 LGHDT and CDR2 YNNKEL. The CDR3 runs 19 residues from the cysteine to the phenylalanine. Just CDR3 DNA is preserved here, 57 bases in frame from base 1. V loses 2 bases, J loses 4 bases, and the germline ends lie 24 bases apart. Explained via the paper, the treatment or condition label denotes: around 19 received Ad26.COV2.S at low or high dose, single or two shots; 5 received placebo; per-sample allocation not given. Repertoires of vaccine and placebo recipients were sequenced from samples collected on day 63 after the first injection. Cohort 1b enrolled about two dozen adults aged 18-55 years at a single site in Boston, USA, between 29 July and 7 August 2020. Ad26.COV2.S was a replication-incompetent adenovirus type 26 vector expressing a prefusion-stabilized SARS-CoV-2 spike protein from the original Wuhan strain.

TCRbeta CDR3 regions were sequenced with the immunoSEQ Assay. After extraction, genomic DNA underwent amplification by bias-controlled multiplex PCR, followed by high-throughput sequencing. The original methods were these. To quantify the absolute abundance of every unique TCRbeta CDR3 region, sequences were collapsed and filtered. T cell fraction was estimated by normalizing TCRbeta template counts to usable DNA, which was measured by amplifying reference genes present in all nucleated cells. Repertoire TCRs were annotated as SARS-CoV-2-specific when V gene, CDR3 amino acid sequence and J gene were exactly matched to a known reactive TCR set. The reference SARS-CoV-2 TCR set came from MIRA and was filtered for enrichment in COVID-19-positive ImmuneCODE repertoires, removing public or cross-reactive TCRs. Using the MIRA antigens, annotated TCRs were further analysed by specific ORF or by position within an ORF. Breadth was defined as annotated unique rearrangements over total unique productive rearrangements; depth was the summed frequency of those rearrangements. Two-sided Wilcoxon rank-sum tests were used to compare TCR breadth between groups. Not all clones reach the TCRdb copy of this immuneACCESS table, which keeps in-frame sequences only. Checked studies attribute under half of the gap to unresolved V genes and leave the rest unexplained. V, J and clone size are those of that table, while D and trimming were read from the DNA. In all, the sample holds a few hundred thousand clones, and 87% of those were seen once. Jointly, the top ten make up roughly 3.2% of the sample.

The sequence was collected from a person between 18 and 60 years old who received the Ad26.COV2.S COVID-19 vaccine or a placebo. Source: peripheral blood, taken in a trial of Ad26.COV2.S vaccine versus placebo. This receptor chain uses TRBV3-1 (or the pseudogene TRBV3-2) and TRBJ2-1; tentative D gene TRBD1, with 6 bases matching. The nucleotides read TGTGCCAGCAGCCAAAGGGGGACCTTCTATCGGGGCGTATACAATGAGCAGTTCTTC. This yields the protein CASSQRGTFYRGVYNEQFF.